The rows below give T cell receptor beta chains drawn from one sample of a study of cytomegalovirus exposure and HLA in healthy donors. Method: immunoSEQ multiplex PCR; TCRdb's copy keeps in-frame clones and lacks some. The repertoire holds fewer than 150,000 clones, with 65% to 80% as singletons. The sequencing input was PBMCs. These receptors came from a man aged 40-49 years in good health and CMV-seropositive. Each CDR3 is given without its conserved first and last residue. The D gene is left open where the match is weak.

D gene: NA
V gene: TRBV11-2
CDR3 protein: ASSLERVYGYT

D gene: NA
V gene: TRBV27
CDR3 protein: ASTGTGAYTEAF

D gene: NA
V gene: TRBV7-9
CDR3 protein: ASRVENEQF

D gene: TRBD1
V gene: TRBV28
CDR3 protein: ASSFLARGDQPQH

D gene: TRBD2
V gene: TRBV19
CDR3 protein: ASSLTGRGVNEQF

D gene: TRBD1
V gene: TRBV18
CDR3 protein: ATEGGQVNEQF

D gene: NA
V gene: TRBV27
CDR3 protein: ASTPGQTRDTQY

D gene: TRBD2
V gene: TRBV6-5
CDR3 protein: ASSWKTSGSYEQY

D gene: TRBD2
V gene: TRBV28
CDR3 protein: ATLIAGGQGTDTQY

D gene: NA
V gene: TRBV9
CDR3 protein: ASSVGSGGNYEQY

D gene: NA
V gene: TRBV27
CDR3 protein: ASSPGGYNEQF

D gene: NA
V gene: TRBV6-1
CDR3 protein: ASNDPPRQLQY

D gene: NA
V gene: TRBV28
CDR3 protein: ASSGGGGVSVQPQH

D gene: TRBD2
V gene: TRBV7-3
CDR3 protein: ASSSISGEGRNEQF

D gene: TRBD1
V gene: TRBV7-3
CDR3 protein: ASRLQGDRNEQF

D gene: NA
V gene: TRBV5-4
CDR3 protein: ASSFTGGYEQY

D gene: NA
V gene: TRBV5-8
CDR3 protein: ASSGRMHSYNEQF

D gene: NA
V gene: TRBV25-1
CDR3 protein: ASRGDSGESYNEQF

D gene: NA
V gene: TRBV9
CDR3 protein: ASSAGGANYGYT

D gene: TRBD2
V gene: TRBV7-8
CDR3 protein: ASRYSGRADEQF

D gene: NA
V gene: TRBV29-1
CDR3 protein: SVGGTVNTEAF

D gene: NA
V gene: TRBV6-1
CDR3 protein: ASSESRSTNEKLF